This T cell receptor beta chain was recovered during a study of blood T cell repertoires in COVID-19. Turning to the study itself: Donors in the United States, Italy and Spain gave samples during acute or convalescent COVID-19.

Trimming pared 6 bases from V and 1 base from J, leaving 16 bases between. The CDR3 sequence is 15 residues long. Methods used by the authors: Reference gene primer amplification gave estimated nucleated cell counts. Libraries were prepared by immunoSEQ multiplex PCR; TCRdb keeps only in-frame clonotypes and omits some of them. V, J and clone size were drawn from that table, and D and trimming were deduced from the DNA. The profile shows about 320,000 clones, 86% of them singletons. This receptor was obtained from a woman in her forties or fifties with acute or convalescent COVID-19. The specimen sequenced was peripheral blood. This chain links TRBV23-1 with TRBJ2-7, with unresolved D. TRBV23-1 is assigned to the ORF class and has an uncertain function. CDR3 protein: CASSHGNGSSYEQYF. In DNA, the CDR3 is TGCGCCAGCAGCCATGGTAATGGCAGTTCCTACGAGCAGTACTTC.